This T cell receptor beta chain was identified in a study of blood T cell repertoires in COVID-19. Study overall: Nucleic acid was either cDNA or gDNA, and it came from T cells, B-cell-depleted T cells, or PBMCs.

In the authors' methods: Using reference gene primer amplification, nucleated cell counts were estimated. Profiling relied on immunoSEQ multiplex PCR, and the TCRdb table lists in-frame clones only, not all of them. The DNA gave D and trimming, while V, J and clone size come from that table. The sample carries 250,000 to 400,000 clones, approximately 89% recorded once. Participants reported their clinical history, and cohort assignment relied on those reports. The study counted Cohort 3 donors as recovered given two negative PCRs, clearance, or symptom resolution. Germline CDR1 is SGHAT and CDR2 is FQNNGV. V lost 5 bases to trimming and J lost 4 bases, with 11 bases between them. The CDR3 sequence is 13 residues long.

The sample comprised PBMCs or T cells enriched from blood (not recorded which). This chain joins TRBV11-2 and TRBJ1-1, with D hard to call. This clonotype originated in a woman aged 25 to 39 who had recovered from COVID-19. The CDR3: CASSTGLITEAFF. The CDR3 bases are TGTGCCAGCAGCACCGGACTGATCACTGAAGCTTTCTTT.